Listed here is a single T cell receptor (beta chain). What it binds is not known. The read terminates 3 residues ahead of where the CDR3 ends, so the germline J gene completes it. The data were obtained in a study of T cells in women clearing cervical HPV infection. Study outcomes and limitations: Combining TCR richness with V gene abundances gave approximately 0.84 AUC. Repertoire richness, not evenness, was significantly elevated in CIN3+ cases versus controls.

Assay: immunoSEQ multiplex PCR; the TCRdb copy retains only in-frame clones and omits some. The clone table shows roughly 22,000 clones, with the ten largest holding more than 10%. Trimming left V 7 bases short and J 3 bases short, with 14 bases between. The CDR3 is made up of 14 amino acids. CDR1 and CDR2 from the germline V gene are SEHNR and FQNEAQ (reference sequence). All donors had a single incident cervical HPV16 infection, not prevalent. The chain recombines TRBV7-9 with TRBJ2-3; D possibly corresponds to TRBD1 (6 bases). Sequenced: blood buffy coat. The TCR comes from a woman aged 18-70 years with a cervical HPV16 infection that either progressed to CIN3+ or cleared (not recorded which). The CDR3 sequence: CASTLGRGTDTQYF. CDR3 bases read: TGTGCCAGCACCCTCGGCAGGGGTACAGATACG.